This paragraph reports one T cell receptor (beta chain). Generated by immunoSEQ multiplex PCR, the TCRdb table keeps only in-frame clones and is missing some. The sample has 120,000 or so clones; approximately 90% are singletons. The sample comes from a study of blood T cell repertoires in COVID-19. CDR3 length: 17 amino acids. The V and J ends lost 4 bases and 0 bases, in that order; junction bases with no gene match: 11. Germline CDR1 MGHRA, CDR2 YSYEKL. Source material: peripheral blood. This clonotype was sampled from a human donor in a cohort sampled during active COVID-19. V gene TRBV4-1 combines with J gene TRBJ2-5, with 7 bases lining up with TRBD1. CDR3 loop: CASSRRLQGQNQETQYF. In DNA form, the CDR3 reads TGCGCCAGCAGCCGGAGACTACAGGGACAGAACCAAGAGACCCAGTACTTC.